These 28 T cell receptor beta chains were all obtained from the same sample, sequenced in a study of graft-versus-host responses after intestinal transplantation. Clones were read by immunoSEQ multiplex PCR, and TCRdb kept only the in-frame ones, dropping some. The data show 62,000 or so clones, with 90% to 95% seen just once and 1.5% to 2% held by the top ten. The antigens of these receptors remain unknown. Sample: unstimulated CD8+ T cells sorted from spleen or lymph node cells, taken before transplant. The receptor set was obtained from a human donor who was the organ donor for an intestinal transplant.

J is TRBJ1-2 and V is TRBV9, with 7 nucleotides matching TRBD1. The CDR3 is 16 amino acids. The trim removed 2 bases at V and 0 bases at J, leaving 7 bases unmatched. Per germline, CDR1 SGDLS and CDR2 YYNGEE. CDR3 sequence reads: CASSVPRQGANYGYTF. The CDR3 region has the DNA TGTGCCAGCAGCGTTCCAAGACAGGGCGCTAACTATGGCTACACCTTC.

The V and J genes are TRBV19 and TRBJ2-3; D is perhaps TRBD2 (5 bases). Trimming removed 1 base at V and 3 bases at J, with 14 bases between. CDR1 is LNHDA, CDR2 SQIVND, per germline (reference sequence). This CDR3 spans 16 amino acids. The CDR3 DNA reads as TGTGCCAGTAGTATAGGTCTCGAGCGGCGAACAGATACGCAGTATTTT. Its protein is CASSIGLERRTDTQYF.

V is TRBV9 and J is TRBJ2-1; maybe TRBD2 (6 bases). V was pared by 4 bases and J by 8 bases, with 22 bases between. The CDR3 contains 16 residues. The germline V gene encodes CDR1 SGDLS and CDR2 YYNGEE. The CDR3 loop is CASSRRLVWVDDEQFF. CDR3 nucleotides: TGTGCCAGCAGCAGACGACTAGTCTGGGTGGATGATGAGCAGTTCTTC.

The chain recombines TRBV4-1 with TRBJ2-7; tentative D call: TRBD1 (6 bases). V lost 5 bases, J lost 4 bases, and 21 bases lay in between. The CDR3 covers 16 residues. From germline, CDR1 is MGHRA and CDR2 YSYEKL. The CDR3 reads CASSTHSQGTGYEQYF. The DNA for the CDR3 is TGCGCCAGCAGCACCCATAGCCAGGGGACGGGATACGAGCAGTACTTC.

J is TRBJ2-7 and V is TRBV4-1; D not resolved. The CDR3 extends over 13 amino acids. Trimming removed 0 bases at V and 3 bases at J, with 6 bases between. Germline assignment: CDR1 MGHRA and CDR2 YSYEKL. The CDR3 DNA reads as TGCGCCAGCAGCCAAGAACACCTCTACGAGCAGTACTTC. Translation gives CASSQEHLYEQYF.

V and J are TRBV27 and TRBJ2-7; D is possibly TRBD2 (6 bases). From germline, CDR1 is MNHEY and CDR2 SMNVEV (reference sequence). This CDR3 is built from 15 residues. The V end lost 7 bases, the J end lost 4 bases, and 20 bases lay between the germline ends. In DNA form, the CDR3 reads TGTGCCAGCAAGGAGGTAGGCAGGGACTCGTACGAGCAGTACTTC. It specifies CASKEVGRDSYEQYF.

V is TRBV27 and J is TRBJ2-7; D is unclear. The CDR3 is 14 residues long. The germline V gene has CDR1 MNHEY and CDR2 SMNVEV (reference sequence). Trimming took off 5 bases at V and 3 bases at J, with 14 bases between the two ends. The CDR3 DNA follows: TGTGCCAGCAGTCTTAATCCTAGGTACTACGAGCAGTACTTC. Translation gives CASSLNPRYYEQYF.

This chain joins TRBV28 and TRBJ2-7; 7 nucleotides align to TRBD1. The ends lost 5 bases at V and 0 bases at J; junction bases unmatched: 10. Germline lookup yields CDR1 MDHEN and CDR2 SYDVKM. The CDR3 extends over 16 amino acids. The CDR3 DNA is TGTGCCAGCAGTCTAAACCGGGACAGTAGCTCCTACGAGCAGTACTTC. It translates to CASSLNRDSSSYEQYF.

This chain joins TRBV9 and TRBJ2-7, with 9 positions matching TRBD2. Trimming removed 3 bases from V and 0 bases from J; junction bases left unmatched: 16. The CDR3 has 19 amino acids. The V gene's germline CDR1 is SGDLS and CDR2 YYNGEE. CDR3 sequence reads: CASSGGSGRDYLTSYEQYF. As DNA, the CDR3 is TGTGCCAGCAGCGGTGGTAGCGGGAGAGACTACTTGACCTCCTACGAGCAGTACTTC.

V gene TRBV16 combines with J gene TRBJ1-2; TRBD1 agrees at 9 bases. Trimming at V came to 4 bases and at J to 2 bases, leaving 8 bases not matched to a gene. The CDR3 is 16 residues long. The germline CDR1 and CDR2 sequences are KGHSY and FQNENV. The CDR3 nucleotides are TGTGCCAGCAGCCCCTTTCAGGGACAGGGCAACTATGGCTACACCTTC. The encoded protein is CASSPFQGQGNYGYTF.

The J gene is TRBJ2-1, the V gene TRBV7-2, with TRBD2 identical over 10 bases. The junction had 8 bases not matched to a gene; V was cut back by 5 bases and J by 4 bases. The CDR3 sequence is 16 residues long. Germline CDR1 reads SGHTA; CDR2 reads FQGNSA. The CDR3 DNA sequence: TGTGCCAGCAGCGCCGAGGCTAGCGGGGGTTACAATGAGCAGTTCTTC. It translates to CASSAEASGGYNEQFF.

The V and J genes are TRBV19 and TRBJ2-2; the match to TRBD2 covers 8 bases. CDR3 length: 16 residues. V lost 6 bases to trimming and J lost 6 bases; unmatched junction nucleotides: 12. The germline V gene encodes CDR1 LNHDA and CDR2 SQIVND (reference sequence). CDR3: CASRRGLAATSGELFF. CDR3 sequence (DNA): TGTGCCAGTAGGAGAGGACTAGCCGCAACCTCCGGGGAGCTGTTTTTT.

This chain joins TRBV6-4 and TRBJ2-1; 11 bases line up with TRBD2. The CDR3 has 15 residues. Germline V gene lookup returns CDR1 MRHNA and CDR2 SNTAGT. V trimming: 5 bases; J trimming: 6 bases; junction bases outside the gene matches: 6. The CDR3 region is CASSPLAGEPNEQFF. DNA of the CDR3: TGTGCCAGCAGTCCACTAGCGGGAGAACCCAATGAGCAGTTCTTC.

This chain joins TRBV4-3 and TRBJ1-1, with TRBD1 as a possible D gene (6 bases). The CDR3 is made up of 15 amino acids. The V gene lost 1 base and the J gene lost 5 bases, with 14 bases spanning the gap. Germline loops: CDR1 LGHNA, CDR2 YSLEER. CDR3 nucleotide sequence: TGCGCCAGCAGCCAAGTCCAGGGGCGGGGGACTGAAGCTTTCTTT. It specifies CASSQVQGRGTEAFF.

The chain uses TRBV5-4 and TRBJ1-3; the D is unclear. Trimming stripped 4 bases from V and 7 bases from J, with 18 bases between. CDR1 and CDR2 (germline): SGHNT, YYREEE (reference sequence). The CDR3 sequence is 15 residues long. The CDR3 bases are TGTGCCAGCAGCCTGGACCTGGGATCGGGGAACACCATATATTTT. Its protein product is CASSLDLGSGNTIYF.

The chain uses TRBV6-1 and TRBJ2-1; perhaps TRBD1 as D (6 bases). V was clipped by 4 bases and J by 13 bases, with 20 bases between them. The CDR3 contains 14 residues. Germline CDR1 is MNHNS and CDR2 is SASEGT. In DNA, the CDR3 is TGTGCCAGCAGTGTCGGACAGCAATTTTTCCCCCAGTTCTTC. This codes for CASSVGQQFFPQFF.

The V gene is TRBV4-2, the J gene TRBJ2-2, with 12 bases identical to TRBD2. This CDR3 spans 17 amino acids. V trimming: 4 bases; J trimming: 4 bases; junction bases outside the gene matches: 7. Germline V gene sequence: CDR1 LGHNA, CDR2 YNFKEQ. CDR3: CASSPRLAGDPTGELFF. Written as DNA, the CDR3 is TGTGCCAGCAGCCCTCGACTAGCGGGAGACCCCACCGGGGAGCTGTTTTTT.

The CDR3 DNA follows: TGCGCCAGCAGCCCGAGGGGACTGACCAGGGATACGCAGTATTTT. Protein sequence: CASSPRGLTRDTQYF. The V call is TRBV5-1, the J call TRBJ2-3; D possibly corresponds to TRBD2 (6 bases). Per the germline V gene, CDR1 is SGHRS and CDR2 is YFSETQ. With 4 bases removed from V and 6 bases from J, the gap between germline ends came to 18 bases. This CDR3 is built from 15 residues.

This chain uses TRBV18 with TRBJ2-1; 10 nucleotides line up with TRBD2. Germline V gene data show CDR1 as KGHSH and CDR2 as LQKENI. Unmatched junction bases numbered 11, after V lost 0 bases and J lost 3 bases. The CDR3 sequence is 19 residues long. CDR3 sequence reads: CASSPPQAGGPISYNEQFF. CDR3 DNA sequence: TGTGCCAGCTCACCACCCCAAGCGGGAGGGCCGATAAGCTACAATGAGCAGTTCTTC.

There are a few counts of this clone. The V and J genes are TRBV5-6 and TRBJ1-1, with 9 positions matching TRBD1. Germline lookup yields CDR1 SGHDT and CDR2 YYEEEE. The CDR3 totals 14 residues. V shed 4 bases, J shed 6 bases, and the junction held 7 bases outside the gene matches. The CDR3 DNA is TGTGCCAGCAGCCCCGGGACAGGGTACCCTGAAGCTTTCTTT. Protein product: CASSPGTGYPEAFF.

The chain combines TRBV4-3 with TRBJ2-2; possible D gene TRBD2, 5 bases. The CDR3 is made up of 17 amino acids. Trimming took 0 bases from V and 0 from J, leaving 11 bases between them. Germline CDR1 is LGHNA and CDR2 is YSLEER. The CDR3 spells CASSQDRAGPNTGELFF. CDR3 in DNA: TGCGCCAGCAGCCAAGATAGGGCGGGCCCGAACACCGGGGAGCTGTTTTTT.

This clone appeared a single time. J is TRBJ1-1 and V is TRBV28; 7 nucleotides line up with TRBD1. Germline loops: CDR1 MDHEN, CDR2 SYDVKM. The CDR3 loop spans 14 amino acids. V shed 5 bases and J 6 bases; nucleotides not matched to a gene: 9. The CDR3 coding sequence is TGTGCCAGCAGTACAGGGGAGGACTACGCTGAAGCTTTCTTT. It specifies CASSTGEDYAEAFF.

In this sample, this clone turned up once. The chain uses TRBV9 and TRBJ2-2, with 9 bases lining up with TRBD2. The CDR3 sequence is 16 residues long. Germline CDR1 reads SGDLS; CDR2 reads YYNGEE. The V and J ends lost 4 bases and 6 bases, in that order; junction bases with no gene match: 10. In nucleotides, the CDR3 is TGTGCCAGCAGCCCCCGGTTAGTAGCGGGAGCCGGGGAGCTGTTTTTT. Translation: CASSPRLVAGAGELFF.

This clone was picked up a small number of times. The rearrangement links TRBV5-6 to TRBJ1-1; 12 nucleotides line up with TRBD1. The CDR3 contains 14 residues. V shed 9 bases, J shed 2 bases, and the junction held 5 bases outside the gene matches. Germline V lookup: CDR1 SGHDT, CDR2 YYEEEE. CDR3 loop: CATGQGAGNTEAFF. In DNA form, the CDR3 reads TGTGCCACGGGACAGGGGGCGGGTAACACTGAAGCTTTCTTT.

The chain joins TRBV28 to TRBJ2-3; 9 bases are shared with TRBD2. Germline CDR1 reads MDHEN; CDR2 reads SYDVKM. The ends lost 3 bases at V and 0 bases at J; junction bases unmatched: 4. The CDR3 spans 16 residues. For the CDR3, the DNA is TGTGCCAGCAGTTTTTCCCTAGCGGGGAGCACAGATACGCAGTATTTT. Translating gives CASSFSLAGSTDTQYF.

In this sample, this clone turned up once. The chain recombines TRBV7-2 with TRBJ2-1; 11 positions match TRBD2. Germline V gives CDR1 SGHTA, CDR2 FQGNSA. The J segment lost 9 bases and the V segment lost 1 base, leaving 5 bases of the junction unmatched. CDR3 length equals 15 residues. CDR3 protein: CASSLVRLAGSEQFF. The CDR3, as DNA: TGTGCCAGCAGCTTAGTTAGACTAGCGGGATCTGAGCAGTTCTTC.

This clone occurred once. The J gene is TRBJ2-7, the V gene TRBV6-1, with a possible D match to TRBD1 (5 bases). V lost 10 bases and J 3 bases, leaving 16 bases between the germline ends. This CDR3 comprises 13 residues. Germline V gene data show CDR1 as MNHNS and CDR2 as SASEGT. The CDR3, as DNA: TGTGCCACCTCGTTGGGGCTGGACTACGAGCAGTACTTC. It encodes CATSLGLDYEQYF.

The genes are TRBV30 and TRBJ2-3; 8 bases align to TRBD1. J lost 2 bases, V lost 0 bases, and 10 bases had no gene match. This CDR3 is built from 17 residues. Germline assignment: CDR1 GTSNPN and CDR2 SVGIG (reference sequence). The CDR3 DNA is TGTGCCTGGAGTGTACTCGGGGACAGGAGCTACACAGATACGCAGTATTTT. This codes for CAWSVLGDRSYTDTQYF.